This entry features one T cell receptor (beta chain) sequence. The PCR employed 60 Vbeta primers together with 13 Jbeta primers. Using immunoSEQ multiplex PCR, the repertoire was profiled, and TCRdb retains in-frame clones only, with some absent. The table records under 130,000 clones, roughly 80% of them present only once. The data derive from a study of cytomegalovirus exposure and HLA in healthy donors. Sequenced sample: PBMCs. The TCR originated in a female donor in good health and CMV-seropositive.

The CDR3 coding sequence is TGTGCCAGCAGACTATCCGGCGGGAGTTCCTACGAGCAGTACTTC. Protein product: CASRLSGGSSYEQYF. The gene calls are TRBV6-1 and TRBJ2-7, with 7 bases matching TRBD2. The CDR3 contains 15 residues. The junction had 9 bases not matched to a gene; V was cut back by 6 bases and J by 1 base. Germline CDR1 is MNHNS and CDR2 is SASEGT.